A selection of T cell receptor beta chains follows, all from one sample in a study of technical replicates of blood from a few donors. TCRdb's copy holds only in-frame clones and misses some; the assay was immunoSEQ multiplex PCR. The data hold around 100,000 clones, with about 96% observed a single time. Source material: T cells isolated from PBMCs. These receptors came from a human donor in good health. Both conserved end residues are part of each CDR3. Fields, in order: CDR3 DNA, CDR3 protein, J gene, D gene, CDR3 length, clone size, V gene. D genes are given only for firm matches. Rows may omit the clone size; those that give it use once, few, many or a size class.

CDR3 DNA: TGTGCCAGCAGCGTAGGATGGACTAGTCAAGGCACAGATACGCAGTATTTT
CDR3 protein: CASSVGWTSQGTDTQYF
J gene: TRBJ2-3
D gene: TRBD2
CDR3 length: 17
clone size: -
V gene: TRBV9

CDR3 DNA: TGTGCCAGCAGCTTAATTTCGAGCGGGAGCTGGTACGAGCAGTACTTC
CDR3 protein: CASSLISSGSWYEQYF
J gene: TRBJ2-7
D gene: TRBD2
CDR3 length: 16
clone size: -
V gene: TRBV13

CDR3 DNA: TGTGCCACCAGCAGAGACAGAGGGGGTCCCTATGGCTACACCTTC
CDR3 protein: CATSRDRGGPYGYTF
J gene: TRBJ1-2
D gene: -
CDR3 length: 15
clone size: once
V gene: TRBV15

CDR3 DNA: TGTGCCTGGAGTCCAACGCGGACTGAAGCTTTCTTT
CDR3 protein: CAWSPTRTEAFF
J gene: TRBJ1-1
D gene: -
CDR3 length: 12
clone size: -
V gene: TRBV30

CDR3 DNA: TGTGCCAGCAGCCACTTGGAGGAAGGGGGCTACGAGCAGTACTTC
CDR3 protein: CASSHLEEGGYEQYF
J gene: TRBJ2-7
D gene: -
CDR3 length: 15
clone size: -
V gene: TRBV14

CDR3 DNA: TGTGCCAGCAGCTTCGTAGCGGGAAGTTCCTCCGAGCAGTACTTC
CDR3 protein: CASSFVAGSSSEQYF
J gene: TRBJ2-7
D gene: TRBD2
CDR3 length: 15
clone size: -
V gene: TRBV7-2

CDR3 DNA: TGCGCCAGCAGAGATCCGGGACAGGGGCGAACTGAAGCTTTCTTT
CDR3 protein: CASRDPGQGRTEAFF
J gene: TRBJ1-1
D gene: TRBD1
CDR3 length: 15
clone size: -
V gene: TRBV5-1

CDR3 DNA: TGTGCCAGCGGGCACAATGAGCAGTTCTTC
CDR3 protein: CASGHNEQFF
J gene: TRBJ2-1
D gene: -
CDR3 length: 10
clone size: -
V gene: TRBV27

CDR3 DNA: TGTGCCAGCAGCGTTGGACCTAGCGGGAGGGCTGGCGATGAGCAGTTCTTC
CDR3 protein: CASSVGPSGRAGDEQFF
J gene: TRBJ2-1
D gene: TRBD2
CDR3 length: 17
clone size: -
V gene: TRBV9

CDR3 DNA: TGTGCCAGCAGCCAAGGCAGACGGGAGCCAGCTTTCTTT
CDR3 protein: CASSQGRREPAFF
J gene: TRBJ1-1
D gene: -
CDR3 length: 13
clone size: -
V gene: TRBV14

CDR3 DNA: TGTGCCAGCAGTGTTACAGAAAAAAACATTCAGTACTTC
CDR3 protein: CASSVTEKNIQYF
J gene: TRBJ2-4
D gene: -
CDR3 length: 13
clone size: -
V gene: TRBV2

CDR3 DNA: TGTGCCAGCAGTGGCCCCGGGACAGCAACTAATGAAAAACTGTTTTTT
CDR3 protein: CASSGPGTATNEKLFF
J gene: TRBJ1-4
D gene: TRBD1
CDR3 length: 16
clone size: -
V gene: TRBV25-1

CDR3 DNA: TGTGCCAGCAGTCAAATTCAGGCAGAAGACGAGCAGTACTTC
CDR3 protein: CASSQIQAEDEQYF
J gene: TRBJ2-7
D gene: -
CDR3 length: 14
clone size: -
V gene: TRBV7-9

CDR3 DNA: TGTGCCAGCAGCGTAGATCGGACTAGCGTCTACGAGCAGTACTTC
CDR3 protein: CASSVDRTSVYEQYF
J gene: TRBJ2-7
D gene: TRBD2
CDR3 length: 15
clone size: -
V gene: TRBV9

CDR3 DNA: TGTGCCAGCAGCTTAGACTGGACAGGAGGTCATGGCTACACCTTC
CDR3 protein: CASSLDWTGGHGYTF
J gene: TRBJ1-2
D gene: TRBD1
CDR3 length: 15
clone size: -
V gene: TRBV5-6

CDR3 DNA: TGCAGTGCTAGGGCCGCGGGTGGCTACACCTTC
CDR3 protein: CSARAAGGYTF
J gene: TRBJ1-2
D gene: -
CDR3 length: 11
clone size: -
V gene: TRBV20-1